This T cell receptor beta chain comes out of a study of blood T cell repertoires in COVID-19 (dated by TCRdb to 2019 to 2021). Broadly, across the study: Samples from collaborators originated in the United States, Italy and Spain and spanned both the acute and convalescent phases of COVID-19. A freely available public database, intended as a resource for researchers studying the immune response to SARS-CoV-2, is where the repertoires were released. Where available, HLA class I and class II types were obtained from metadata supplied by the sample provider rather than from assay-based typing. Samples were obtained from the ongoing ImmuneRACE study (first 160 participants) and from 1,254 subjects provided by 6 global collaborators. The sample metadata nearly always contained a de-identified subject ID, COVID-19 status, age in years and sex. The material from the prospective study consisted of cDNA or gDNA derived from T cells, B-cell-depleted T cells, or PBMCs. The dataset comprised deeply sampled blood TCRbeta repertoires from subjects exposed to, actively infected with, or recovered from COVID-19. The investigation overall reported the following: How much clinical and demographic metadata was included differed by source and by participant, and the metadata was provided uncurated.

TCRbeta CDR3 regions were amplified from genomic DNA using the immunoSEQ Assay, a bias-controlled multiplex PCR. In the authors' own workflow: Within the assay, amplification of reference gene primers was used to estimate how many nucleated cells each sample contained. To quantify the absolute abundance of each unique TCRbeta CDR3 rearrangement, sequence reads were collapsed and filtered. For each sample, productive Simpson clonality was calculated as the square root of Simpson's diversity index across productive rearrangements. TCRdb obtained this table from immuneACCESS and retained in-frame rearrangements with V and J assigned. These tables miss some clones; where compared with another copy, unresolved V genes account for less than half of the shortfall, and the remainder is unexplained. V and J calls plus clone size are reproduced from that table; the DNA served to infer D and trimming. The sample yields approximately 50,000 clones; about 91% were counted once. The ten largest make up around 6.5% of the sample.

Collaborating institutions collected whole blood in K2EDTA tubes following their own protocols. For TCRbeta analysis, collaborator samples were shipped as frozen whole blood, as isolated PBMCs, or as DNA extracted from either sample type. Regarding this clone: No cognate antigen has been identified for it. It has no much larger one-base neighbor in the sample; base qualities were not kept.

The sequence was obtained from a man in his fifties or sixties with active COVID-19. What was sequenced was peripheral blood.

The DNA reads TGTGCCAGCAGTCCCCGGGGCGGGGAGCCCCAGCATTTT. It encodes CASSPRGGEPQHF. Recombination connected TRBV12-3 or TRBV12-4 to TRBJ1-5, and perhaps TRBD1 as D gene, on 5 matching bases. The junction carries 13 bases between V and J, which are trimmed by 5 bases and 8 bases respectively. The CDR3 runs 13 amino acids, cysteine and phenylalanine included. Only CDR3 DNA remains: 39 bases, in frame from the first base.